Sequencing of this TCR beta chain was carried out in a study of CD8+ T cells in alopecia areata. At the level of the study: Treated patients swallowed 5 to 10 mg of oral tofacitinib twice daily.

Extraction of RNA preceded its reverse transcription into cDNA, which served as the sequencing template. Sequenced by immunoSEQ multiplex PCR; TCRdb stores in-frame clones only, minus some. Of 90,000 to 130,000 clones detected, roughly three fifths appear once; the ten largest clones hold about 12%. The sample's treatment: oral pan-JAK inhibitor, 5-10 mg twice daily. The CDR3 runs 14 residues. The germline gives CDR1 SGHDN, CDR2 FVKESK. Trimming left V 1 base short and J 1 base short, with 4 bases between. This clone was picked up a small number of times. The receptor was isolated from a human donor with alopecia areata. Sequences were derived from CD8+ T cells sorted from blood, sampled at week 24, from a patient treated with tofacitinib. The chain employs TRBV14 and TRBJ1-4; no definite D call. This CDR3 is CASSQVGTNEKLFF. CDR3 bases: TGTGCCAGCAGCCAAGTGGGAACTAATGAAAAACTGTTTTTT.